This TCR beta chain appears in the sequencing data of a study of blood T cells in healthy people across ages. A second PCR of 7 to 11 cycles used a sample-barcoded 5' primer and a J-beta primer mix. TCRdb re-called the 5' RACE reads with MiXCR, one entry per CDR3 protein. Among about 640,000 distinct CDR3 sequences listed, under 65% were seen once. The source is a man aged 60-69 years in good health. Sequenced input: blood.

CDR3 residues: CASSQDFGGQPQHF. For the CDR3, the DNA is TGCGCCAGCAGCCAAGATTTCGGGGGGCAGCCCCAGCATTTT. The V gene is TRBV4-1, the J gene TRBJ1-5, with D tentatively TRBD1 (5 bases). Germline V lookup: CDR1 MGHRA, CDR2 YSYEKL. This CDR3 has 14 amino acids. Trimming shortened V by 0 bases and J by 7 bases, and 10 bases separated the two germline ends.